This T cell receptor (beta chain) was sequenced during a study of cytomegalovirus exposure and HLA in healthy donors. Background on the study: Of several hundred genotyped donors, 75% to 90% grouped in the Caucasian-associated ancestry cluster. Overall study results and limits: Most TCR beta V segments were productive about 90% or about 30% of the time in an earlier analysis.

The CDR3 contains 13 residues. Germline lookup yields CDR1 SEHNR and CDR2 FQNEAQ (reference sequence). Trimming pared 4 bases from V and 2 bases from J, leaving 9 bases between. PCR involved 60 Vbeta and 13 Jbeta primers. Data came from immunoSEQ multiplex PCR; TCRdb stores just in-frame clones and leaves some out. The sample holds tens of thousands of clones, over 65% seen once. Note on this clone: Its antigen is currently unknown.

The sequence was collected from a woman aged 35 to 49 in good health and CMV-seropositive. What was sequenced was PBMCs. V is TRBV7-9 and J is TRBJ2-7, with a tentative D call TRBD1 (5 bases). In nucleotides, the CDR3 is TGTGCCAGCAGCTCCAGGGTGCCCTACGAGCAGTACTTC. Translation gives CASSSRVPYEQYF.